A single sample gave rise to the 25 T cell receptor beta chains below, sequenced in a study of beta chain features in type 1 diabetes. As every portion of the isolated RNA was reverse transcribed, the sequencing read expressed TCRB transcripts. Libraries were prepared by immunoSEQ multiplex PCR; TCRdb keeps only in-frame clonotypes and omits some of them. The data contain 300,000 to 400,000 clones, around an eighth of them singletons. Points from the study as a whole: Among all four CD4+ subsets, Type 1 diabetes patients had TCRB CDR3s that were moderately but significantly shorter.

Their recognized antigens are unknown. Sample: naive CD4+ T cells from blood. The receptors were sampled from a woman younger than 30 with type 1 diabetes.

This chain connects TRBV30 to TRBJ2-5, with unresolved D. The germline CDR1 and CDR2 sequences are GTSNPN and SVGIG (reference sequence). The CDR3 extends over 12 amino acids. V was cut by 2 bases and J by 4 bases, with 8 bases left in between. CDR3 bases: TGTGCCTGGAGTTCCAGCGCAGAGACCCAGTACTTC. It encodes CAWSSSAETQYF.

This clone was seen more than once but under ten times. The V gene is TRBV28, the J gene TRBJ2-3; TRBD2 agrees at 11 bases. This CDR3 has 16 amino acids. With 3 bases clipped from V and 2 bases from J, the junction kept 4 bases outside the gene matches. Germline V gene sequence: CDR1 MDHEN, CDR2 SYDVKM. This chain's CDR3 is CASSFGTSGYTDTQYF. The CDR3 DNA reads TGTGCCAGCAGTTTCGGGACTAGCGGATACACAGATACGCAGTATTTT.

The chain employs TRBV4-1 and TRBJ1-5, with D possibly matching TRBD1 (5 bases). There are 16 residues in the CDR3. Trimming cost V 0 bases and J 0 bases, with 9 bases left between them. Germline values: CDR1 MGHRA, CDR2 YSYEKL. The CDR3 is CASSQEQVYSNQPQHF. DNA for the CDR3: TGCGCCAGCAGCCAAGAACAGGTTTATAGCAATCAGCCCCAGCATTTT.

This clone came up a few times. The V call is TRBV14, the J call TRBJ2-2, with D tentatively TRBD2 (7 bases). The length of the CDR3 is 16 residues. Trimming shortened V by 0 bases and J by 5 bases, and 13 bases separated the two germline ends. Germline loops: CDR1 SGHDN, CDR2 FVKESK. DNA of the CDR3: TGTGCCAGCAGCCAAGATCGAGCGGGACAAACCGGGGAGCTGTTTTTT. It specifies CASSQDRAGQTGELFF.

This clone turned up a few times. V and J are TRBV18 and TRBJ2-1; TRBD2 agrees at 9 bases. The CDR3 runs 15 residues. Germline CDR1 and CDR2: KGHSH and LQKENI. J gave up 3 bases and V 6 bases, and 6 bases lay outside the gene matches. CDR3 in amino acids: CASSPGSGSYNEQFF. As DNA, the CDR3 is TGTGCCAGCTCCCCGGGTAGCGGGAGCTACAATGAGCAGTTCTTC.

The rearrangement links TRBV7-6 to TRBJ2-1; 10 nucleotides line up with TRBD2. Germline-derived CDR1 and CDR2 are SGHVS and FNYEAQ. V was pared by 5 bases and J by 5 bases, with 15 bases of the junction left unmatched. CDR3 length: 18 residues. CDR3 amino acids: CASSQPTGLAGVDNEQFF. The CDR3 nucleotides read TGTGCCAGCAGCCAGCCGACAGGGCTAGCGGGAGTAGACAATGAGCAGTTCTTC.

This clone was observed a handful of times. V is TRBV19 and J is TRBJ1-5; D is undetermined. With 6 bases removed from V and 3 bases from J, the gap between germline ends came to 6 bases. There are 12 residues in the CDR3. Germline V lookup: CDR1 LNHDA, CDR2 SQIVND (reference sequence). In DNA form, the CDR3 reads TGTGCCAGTAGGGAGTTCAATCAGCCCCAGCATTTT. Translation gives CASREFNQPQHF.

The V and J genes are TRBV6-1 and TRBJ2-7, with 9 positions matching TRBD1. This CDR3 is 11 amino acids long. Germline values: CDR1 MNHNS, CDR2 SASEGT. Trimming removed 8 bases from V and 8 bases from J; junction bases left unmatched: 4. CDR3 nucleotides: TGTGCCAGCCGAGGACAGGGGAAGCAGTACGTC. Residues: CASRGQGKQYV.

This chain uses TRBV5-1 with TRBJ2-7; 7 bases map to TRBD2. V shed 4 bases and J 5 bases; nucleotides not matched to a gene: 9. CDR1 is SGHRS and CDR2 is YFSETQ in the germline V gene. The CDR3 contains 14 residues. CDR3 amino acids: CASSLGGGKDEQYF. In DNA, the CDR3 is TGCGCCAGCAGCCTGGGCGGGGGAAAGGACGAGCAGTACTTC.

The table lists this clone with a few counts. The V call is TRBV29-1, the J call TRBJ2-5, with 7 bases matching TRBD1. This CDR3 has 13 residues. Trimming at V came to 8 bases and at J to 0 bases, leaving 6 bases not matched to a gene. Germline V gene sequence: CDR1 SQVTM, CDR2 ANQGSEA. The CDR3 DNA is TGCAGCATCCTCCAGGGGGACCAAGAGACCCAGTACTTC. It is translated as CSILQGDQETQYF. The full variable domain, rest sourced from reference TRBV29-1 and TRBJ2-5, is SAVISQKPSRDICQRGTSLTIQCQVDSQVTMMFWYRQQPGQSLTLIATANQGSEATYESGFVIDKFPISRPNLTFSTLTVSNMSPEDSSIYLCSILQGDQETQYFGPGTRLLVL.

This clone occurred a few times. This chain links TRBV5-1 with TRBJ2-3, with 10 bases fitting TRBD2. This CDR3 has 17 residues. Germline-derived CDR1 and CDR2 are SGHRS and YFSETQ. V lost 0 bases, J lost 2 bases, and 6 bases stayed unmatched. The DNA for the CDR3 is TGCGCCAGCAGCTTGGAATTGACTAGCGGGTACACAGATACGCAGTATTTT. Translating it yields CASSLELTSGYTDTQYF. The full variable domain, in which reference TRBV5-1 and TRBJ2-3 provide the parts outside the CDR3, is KAGVTQTPRYLIKTRGQQVTLSCSPISGHRSVSWYQQTPGQGLQFLFEYFSETQRNKGNFPGRFSGRQFSNSRSEMNVSTLELGDSALYLCASSLELTSGYTDTQYFGPGTRLTVL.

This clone was picked up a small number of times. The rearrangement uses TRBV7-2 and TRBJ2-1; TRBD2 aligns across 7 bases. With 5 bases clipped from V and 8 bases from J, the junction kept 9 bases outside the gene matches. Germline CDR1 and CDR2: SGHTA and FQGNSA. CDR3 length equals 14 residues. The CDR3, as DNA: TGTGCCAGCAGCCGCCGGGGGGATGGCGATGAGCAGTTCTTC. Protein sequence: CASSRRGDGDEQFF.

This clone was seen more than once but under ten times. This sequence joins TRBV7-3 and TRBJ2-5; 8 nucleotides agree with TRBD2. V was clipped by 5 bases and J by 9 bases; unmatched bases: 11. The CDR3 runs to 14 residues. From germline, CDR1 is SGHTA and CDR2 FQGTGA. The CDR3 DNA reads TGTGCCAGCAGCACGGGGGGGCCCCCAGGGGCCCAGTACTTC. Its protein is CASSTGGPPGAQYF.

The CDR3 sequence is CASSQQGHYTEAFF. In nucleotides, the CDR3 is TGTGCCAGCAGTCAACAGGGGCATTACACTGAAGCTTTCTTT. The chain carries TRBV27 and TRBJ1-1; 7 nucleotides line up with TRBD1. V shed 5 bases, J shed 3 bases, and the junction held 6 bases outside the gene matches. CDR3 size: 14 residues. CDR1 MNHEY and CDR2 SMNVEV come from the germline V gene (reference sequence).

As DNA, the CDR3 is TGTGCCAGCAGGCAGGGCTCGGGCAATCAGCCCCAGCATTTT. This gives the protein CASRQGSGNQPQHF. The chain uses TRBV7-2 and TRBJ1-5; TRBD1 might be the D (5 bases). The ends were cut back, 6 bases at V and 2 bases at J, with 11 bases in the middle. Germline V gene lookup returns CDR1 SGHTA and CDR2 FQGNSA. This CDR3 comprises 14 residues.

This clone was counted between two and nine times. The V and J genes are TRBV25-1 and TRBJ1-4, with a possible D match to TRBD1 (6 bases). Germline assignment: CDR1 MGHDK and CDR2 SYGVNS. Trimming cost V 4 bases and J 0 bases, with 15 bases left between them. CDR3 size: 17 residues. The CDR3 is CASSGPVGQSTNEKLFF. The CDR3, as DNA: TGTGCCAGCAGTGGACCCGTCGGACAGTCAACTAATGAAAAACTGTTTTTT.

This clone has only a few counts. The chain links TRBV25-1 to TRBJ2-1, with D uncertain. From germline, CDR1 is MGHDK and CDR2 SYGVNS. This CDR3 comprises 15 residues. V lost 3 bases, J lost 7 bases, and 16 bases lay in between. CDR3 coding DNA: TGTGCCAGCAGTGATCAAATGAACTACGTAAATGAGCAGTTCTTC. Protein sequence: CASSDQMNYVNEQFF.

This clone has just a few counts. The V gene is TRBV5-1, the J gene TRBJ2-2; no clear D gene. Germline assignment: CDR1 SGHRS and CDR2 YFSETQ. This CDR3 is 15 amino acids long. V lost 1 base to trimming and J lost 5 bases, with 12 bases between them. The CDR3 DNA reads as TGCGCCAGCAGCTTGAGCTCTGCCGGGACCGGGGAGCTGTTTTTT. It encodes CASSLSSAGTGELFF.

J is TRBJ1-2 and V is TRBV7-3, with 8 bases fitting TRBD1. V trimming: 0 bases; J trimming: 8 bases; junction bases outside the gene matches: 11. There are 16 residues in the CDR3. Per germline, CDR1 SGHTA and CDR2 FQGTGA. The DNA of the CDR3 is TGTGCCAGCAGCTTAACGGCTCCCTCAGGGGGCGGCGGCTACACCTTC. It codes for CASSLTAPSGGGGYTF. The variable domain in full, with the rest retrieved from reference TRBV7-3 and TRBJ1-2, is GAGVSQTPSNKVTEKGKYVELRCDPISGHTALYWYRQSLGQGPEFLIYFQGTGAADDSGLPNDRFFAVRPEGSVSTLKIQRTERGDSAVYLCASSLTAPSGGGGYTFGSGTRLTVV.

This chain connects TRBV5-8 to TRBJ2-5; 7 bases agree with TRBD1. The CDR3 spans 15 residues. V lost 2 bases to trimming and J lost 2 bases; unmatched junction nucleotides: 6. The germline V gene encodes CDR1 SGHTS and CDR2 YDEGEE. CDR3 region: CASSFRDRAQETQYF. CDR3 in DNA: TGTGCCAGCAGCTTCCGGGACAGAGCTCAAGAGACCCAGTACTTC.

In its sample, this clone was seen a few times. This chain links TRBV30 with TRBJ2-3; tentatively, D is TRBD1 (5 bases). Trimming took 5 bases from V and 1 from J, leaving 13 bases between them. Per the germline V gene, CDR1 is GTSNPN and CDR2 is SVGIG (reference sequence). There are 14 residues in the CDR3. CDR3 in DNA: TGTGCCTGGCACCCGCGCAGGGGCACAGATACGCAGTATTTT. Its translation: CAWHPRRGTDTQYF.

This clone was counted only a few times. The V and J genes are TRBV7-9 and TRBJ1-1, with D uncertain. V lost 3 bases and J lost 3, with 14 bases in between. The germline gives CDR1 SEHNR, CDR2 FQNEAQ (reference sequence). The CDR3 is 15 residues long. Here the CDR3 DNA reads TGTGCCAGCAGCTTCGTGTCGGGGAAGTACACTGAAGCTTTCTTT. Amino acids: CASSFVSGKYTEAFF.

The J gene is TRBJ1-1, the V gene TRBV19; tentatively, D is TRBD1 (5 bases). The CDR3 covers 14 residues. Per the germline V gene, CDR1 is LNHDA and CDR2 is SQIVND (reference sequence). The germline V and J ends were trimmed by 7 bases and 0 bases, with 12 bases remaining between them. The CDR3 is CASTITTVNTEAFF. CDR3 DNA: TGTGCCAGTACGATAACGACAGTGAACACTGAAGCTTTCTTT.

The chain has TRBV11-2 and TRBJ2-7; 10 bases are shared with TRBD1. V shed 1 base, J shed 0 bases, and the junction held 9 bases outside the gene matches. The CDR3 sequence is 18 residues long. Germline V CDR1 and CDR2: SGHAT, FQNNGV. This CDR3 reads CASSLGVTGGRLSYEQYF. The DNA for the CDR3 is TGTGCCAGCAGCTTAGGCGTGACAGGGGGCCGTCTCTCCTACGAGCAGTACTTC. The full variable domain, completed using reference TRBV11-2 and TRBJ2-7, is EAGVAQSPRYKIIEKRQSVAFWCNPISGHATLYWYQQILGQGPKLLIQFQNNGVVDDSQLPKDRFSAERLKGVDSTLKIQPAKLEDSAVYLCASSLGVTGGRLSYEQYFGPGTRLTVT.

The rearrangement uses TRBV9 and TRBJ2-3; 13 bases fit TRBD2. J was trimmed by 6 bases and V by 0 bases; bases with no gene match: 10. The CDR3 extends over 18 amino acids. Germline V gives CDR1 SGDLS, CDR2 YYNGEE. The CDR3 protein is CASSVVTGLAGWTDTQYF. Here the CDR3 DNA reads TGTGCCAGCAGCGTAGTGACGGGACTAGCGGGATGGACGGATACGCAGTATTTT.